The 21 T cell receptor beta chains below come from one sample, sequenced in a study of vaccination and CD4 T cells after COVID-19. Which antigens these TCRs recognize remains unknown. Treatment denoted: roughly 10-day PBMC culture with coronavirus spike peptide pools or control peptides (ViraFEST assay). The Oncomine TCR Beta short-read assay sequenced DNA from cultured CD4+ T cells. TCRdb re-derived calls from the PCR reads in MiXCR, one entry per CDR3 protein. The data show around 15,000 distinct CDR3 sequences, roughly 56% seen once. The source material was CD4+ T cells from blood, cultured in vitro, sampled after SARS-CoV-2 vaccination. All receptors derive from a human donor who had recovered from COVID-19.

This clonotype appeared a single time. The chain uses TRBV20-1 and TRBJ1-2; D is ambiguous. Germline V gene data show CDR1 as DFQATT and CDR2 as SNEGSKA (reference sequence). The CDR3 sequence is 8 residues long. V lost 4 bases to trimming and J lost 10 bases, with 4 bases between them. The DNA of the CDR3 is TGCAGTGCTATAGACTACACCTTC. Translating gives CSAIDYTF.

The chain uses TRBV27 and TRBJ1-2, with 9 bases matching TRBD1. This CDR3 is built from 15 residues. V shed 5 bases, J shed 4 bases, and the junction held 8 bases outside the gene matches. Germline V lookup: CDR1 MNHEY, CDR2 SMNVEV (reference sequence). CDR3 sequence (DNA): TGTGCCAGCAGTCAGAGACAGGGGGGCCTCTATGGCTACACCTTC. It codes for CASSQRQGGLYGYTF.

Concerning this clonotype: One end of the junction varies from germline; a read error may be responsible. This chain links TRBV6-1 with TRBJ2-7, with D possibly being TRBD1 (5 bases). Germline CDR1 MNHNS, CDR2 SASEGT. The CDR3 consists of 15 residues. In nucleotides, the CDR3 is TGTGCCAGCAGGGAAGCAGGGCGGATCTCCTACGAGCAGTACTTC. Protein sequence: CASREAGRISYEQYF.

The V call is TRBV6-1, the J call TRBJ2-1, with unresolved D. The ends were cut back, 5 bases at V and 8 bases at J, with 10 bases in the middle. The CDR3 has 12 residues. CDR1 and CDR2 from the germline V gene are MNHNS and SASEGT. The CDR3 reads CASSTLGYEQFF. The CDR3 DNA is TGTGCCAGCAGTACTCTGGGGTATGAGCAGTTCTTC.

J is TRBJ2-5 and V is TRBV10-3, with 7 bases that match TRBD2. Germline trimming cut 0 bases from V and 2 bases from J; bases unmatched to any gene: 6. This CDR3 region has 16 residues. CDR1 is ENHRY and CDR2 is SYGVKD in the germline V gene. The CDR3 sequence: CAISESRSGLQETQYF. CDR3 DNA: TGTGCCATCAGTGAGTCGAGGTCGGGACTACAAGAGACCCAGTACTTC.

This clonotype was seen a single time. The rearrangement links TRBV7-3 to TRBJ2-3, with a tentative D call TRBD2 (6 bases). Germline values: CDR1 SGHTA, CDR2 FQGTGA. V lost 5 bases and J lost 2, with 17 bases in between. The CDR3 is made up of 16 amino acids. CDR3 sequence reads: CASSHGGRTTTDTQYF. CDR3 nucleotides: TGTGCCAGCAGCCACGGAGGGCGAACTACCACAGATACGCAGTATTTT.

V gene TRBV28 combines with J gene TRBJ1-1, with D maybe TRBD1 (5 bases). V was trimmed by 3 bases and J by 3 bases, leaving 14 bases between them. CDR1 is MDHEN, CDR2 SYDVKM, per germline. This CDR3 is built from 15 residues. This chain's CDR3 is CASSLYEKGHTEAFF. The CDR3 DNA is TGTGCCAGCAGTTTGTATGAAAAGGGGCACACTGAAGCTTTCTTT.

This clonotype appeared a few times. The CDR3 nucleotides read TGCAGTGCCCTCGGACAGGGGGCGAATGGCTACACCTTC. This gives the protein CSALGQGANGYTF. V and J are TRBV20-1 and TRBJ1-2; TRBD1 aligns across 11 bases. The J segment lost 6 bases and the V segment lost 6 bases, leaving 6 bases of the junction unmatched. Germline CDR1 reads DFQATT; CDR2 reads SNEGSKA (reference sequence). The CDR3 consists of 13 residues.

This chain joins TRBV6-1 and TRBJ2-1, with D maybe TRBD2 (6 bases). Per the germline V gene, CDR1 is MNHNS and CDR2 is SASEGT. This CDR3 is 15 amino acids long. V was cut by 6 bases and J by 5 bases, with 17 bases left in between. CDR3 in amino acids: CASRPGTPIHNEQFF. As DNA, the CDR3 is TGTGCCAGCAGACCCGGGACTCCAATTCACAATGAGCAGTTCTTC.

The chain carries TRBV7-2 and TRBJ2-1; D may be TRBD2 (6 bases). V was cut by 4 bases and J by 9 bases, with 16 bases left in between. CDR3 length equals 14 residues. Germline CDR1 and CDR2: SGHTA and FQGNSA. CDR3 sequence reads: CASSSEGRAGEQFF. CDR3 bases: TGTGCCAGCAGCTCGGAGGGACGGGCGGGTGAGCAGTTCTTC.

The genes are TRBV9 and TRBJ1-2; D is uncertain. V gave up 4 bases and J gave up 8 bases, with 18 bases separating them. In germline, CDR1 is SGDLS, CDR2 YYNGEE. The CDR3 runs to 14 residues. DNA of the CDR3: TGTGCCAGCAGCCCCCATGGCGCCGGCTACGGCTACACCTTC. Protein product: CASSPHGAGYGYTF.

V is TRBV10-3 and J is TRBJ2-3, with 9 bases aligning to TRBD2. The CDR3 contains 17 residues. V lost 3 bases to trimming and J lost 3 bases; unmatched junction nucleotides: 10. Germline CDR1 reads ENHRY; CDR2 reads SYGVKD. The CDR3 DNA is TGTGCCATCAGTGATTCTTCTGGCGGGAGGGTTACAGATACGCAGTATTTT. Translation gives CAISDSSGGRVTDTQYF.

The rearrangement joins TRBV7-9 to TRBJ2-7, with D perhaps being TRBD1 or TRBD2 (5 bases each). The V gene lost 10 bases and the J gene lost 0 bases, with 19 bases spanning the gap. The CDR3 has 15 amino acids. Per germline, CDR1 SEHNR and CDR2 FQNEAQ (reference sequence). The CDR3 nucleotides are TGTGCCACCCAGGAATCCAGTGGGGGCTCCTACGAGCAGTACTTC. Protein sequence: CATQESSGGSYEQYF. Variable domain in full (rest from reference TRBV7-9 and TRBJ2-7): DTGVSQNPRHKITKRGQNVTFRCDPISEHNRLYWYRQTLGQGPEFLTYFQNEAQLEKSRLLSDRFSAERPKGSFSTLEIQRTEQGDSAMYLCATQESSGGSYEQYFGPGTRLTVT.

The genes are TRBV18 and TRBJ1-2; no reliable D call. V was shortened by 5 bases and J by 4 bases, with 17 bases between the two germline ends. The CDR3 is 15 amino acids. Germline loops: CDR1 KGHSH, CDR2 LQKENI. The CDR3 is CASSLGGGLPYGYTF. Here the CDR3 DNA reads TGTGCCAGCTCATTAGGTGGAGGGCTACCCTATGGCTACACCTTC.

This clonotype occurred once. The V gene is TRBV4-2, the J gene TRBJ1-5; D gene uncertain. Trimming pared 0 bases from V and 8 bases from J, leaving 14 bases between. This CDR3 has 15 amino acids. Germline V gives CDR1 LGHNA, CDR2 YNFKEQ. For the CDR3, the DNA is TGTGCCAGCAGCCAAGATCAAGGAGACTCAGAGCCCCAGCATTTT. This gives the protein CASSQDQGDSEPQHF.

This clonotype was seen only once. This chain connects TRBV30 to TRBJ2-3; 14 bases agree with TRBD2. The V segment lost 8 bases and the J segment 3 bases; nucleotides outside the gene matches: 10. Germline V gene lookup returns CDR1 GTSNPN and CDR2 SVGIG (reference sequence). This CDR3 has 16 residues. The CDR3 reads CALGLAGGQGTDTQYF. The CDR3 DNA reads as TGTGCCCTCGGACTAGCGGGGGGCCAAGGAACAGATACGCAGTATTTT.

V and J are TRBV6-5 and TRBJ1-3; no clear D gene. This CDR3 is 13 amino acids long. The germline CDR1 and CDR2 sequences are MNHEY and SVGAGI. Trimming cost V 0 bases and J 4 bases, with 4 bases left between them. This CDR3 reads CASSYSRGNTIYF. The CDR3 bases are TGTGCCAGCAGTTACTCGAGGGGAAACACCATATATTTT.

The J gene is TRBJ2-1, the V gene TRBV7-7; D may be TRBD2 (5 bases). V lost 1 base, J lost 7 bases, and 14 bases lay in between. The CDR3 has 15 amino acids. The germline CDR1 and CDR2 sequences are SSHAT and FNYEAQ (reference sequence). CDR3 amino acids: CASSLVLAHRNEQFF. The CDR3 DNA sequence: TGTGCCAGCAGCTTAGTCCTAGCTCACCGGAATGAGCAGTTCTTC.

This clonotype was found a few times. The chain links TRBV5-1 to TRBJ2-7; 8 bases are shared with TRBD1. This CDR3 comprises 13 residues. With 3 bases clipped from V and 4 bases from J, the junction kept 3 bases outside the gene matches. CDR1 and CDR2 (germline): SGHRS, YFSETQ. This CDR3 reads CASSSGQGYEQYF. The CDR3 DNA is TGCGCCAGCAGCTCAGGACAGGGTTACGAGCAGTACTTC.

The chain is built from TRBV24-1 and TRBJ2-1; D is possibly TRBD2 (6 bases). Germline values: CDR1 KGHDR, CDR2 SFDVKD. Trimming stripped 4 bases from V and 2 bases from J, with 14 bases between. This CDR3 spans 16 amino acids. The CDR3 DNA follows: TGTGCCACCAGTGAAACCATAGCGGACCCCTACAATGAGCAGTTCTTC. Protein: CATSETIADPYNEQFF.

The chain is built from TRBV27 and TRBJ2-7; 7 positions match TRBD1. V shed 6 bases, J shed 5 bases, and the junction held 7 bases outside the gene matches. The V gene's germline CDR1 is MNHEY and CDR2 SMNVEV (reference sequence). This CDR3 has 13 amino acids. The CDR3 protein is CASRHRDRNEQYF. The DNA for the CDR3 is TGTGCCAGCAGGCACCGGGACAGAAACGAGCAGTACTTC.